This T cell receptor (beta chain) comes out of a study of identifying expanded T cells in peripheral blood. Study-wide points: Over approximately two and four weeks, about 15 and 18 clones changed, versus around 1.3 between replicates. Variance in clone template counts between roughly two-week samples significantly increased with total template count across all healthy donors.

This clone was counted once. What it recognizes is unknown. The CDR3 sequence is 15 residues long. In germline, CDR1 is MNHEY, CDR2 SMNVEV (reference sequence). The V and J ends lost 4 bases and 3 bases respectively, with 13 bases between them. Assay used: immunoSEQ multiplex PCR; TCRdb lists only in-frame clones, some missing. The repertoire holds some 78,000 clones, with roughly 84% as singletons. No infections or other immune events were documented during collection. Sample: blood. This TCR came from a person aged 18 to 70 in good health. This chain joins TRBV27 and TRBJ2-1; D is ambiguous. The CDR3 region is CASSSGSPGYNEQFF. CDR3 in DNA: TGTGCCAGCAGTTCTGGGTCCCCCGGCTACAATGAGCAGTTCTTC.